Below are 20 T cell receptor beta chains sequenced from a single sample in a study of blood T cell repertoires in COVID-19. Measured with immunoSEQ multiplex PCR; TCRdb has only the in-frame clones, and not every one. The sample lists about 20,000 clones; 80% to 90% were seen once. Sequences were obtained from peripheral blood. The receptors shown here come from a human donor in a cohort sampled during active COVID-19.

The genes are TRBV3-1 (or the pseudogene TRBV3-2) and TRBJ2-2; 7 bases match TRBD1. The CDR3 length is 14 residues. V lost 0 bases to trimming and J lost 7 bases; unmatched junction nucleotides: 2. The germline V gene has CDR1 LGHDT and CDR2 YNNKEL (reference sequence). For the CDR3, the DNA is TGTGCCAGCAGCCAAGAACAGGGGATCGGGGAGCTGTTTTTT. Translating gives CASSQEQGIGELFF.

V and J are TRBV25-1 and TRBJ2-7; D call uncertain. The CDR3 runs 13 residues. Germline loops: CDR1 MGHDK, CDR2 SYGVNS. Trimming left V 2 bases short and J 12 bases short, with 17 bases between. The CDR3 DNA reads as TGTGCCAGCAGTGAACCCGCCTCGTTTGGAGCGTACTTC. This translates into CASSEPASFGAYF.

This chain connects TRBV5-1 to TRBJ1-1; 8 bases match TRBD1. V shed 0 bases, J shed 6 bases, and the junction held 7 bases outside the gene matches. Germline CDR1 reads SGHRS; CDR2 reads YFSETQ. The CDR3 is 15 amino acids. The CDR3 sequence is CASSLGTGKMAEAFF. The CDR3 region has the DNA TGCGCCAGCAGCTTGGGGACAGGGAAGATGGCTGAAGCTTTCTTT.

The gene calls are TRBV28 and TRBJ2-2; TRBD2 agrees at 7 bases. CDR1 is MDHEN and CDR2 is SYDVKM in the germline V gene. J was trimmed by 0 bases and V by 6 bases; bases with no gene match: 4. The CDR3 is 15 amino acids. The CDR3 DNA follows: TGTGCCAGCAGCCCCCTAGCGGCGAACACCGGGGAGCTGTTTTTT. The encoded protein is CASSPLAANTGELFF.

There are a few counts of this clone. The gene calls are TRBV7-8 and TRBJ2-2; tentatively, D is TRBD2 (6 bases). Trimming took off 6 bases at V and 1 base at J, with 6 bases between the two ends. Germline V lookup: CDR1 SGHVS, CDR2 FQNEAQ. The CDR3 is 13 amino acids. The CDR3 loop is CASRRGNTGELFF. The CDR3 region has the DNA TGTGCCAGCAGGCGGGGGAACACCGGGGAGCTGTTTTTT.

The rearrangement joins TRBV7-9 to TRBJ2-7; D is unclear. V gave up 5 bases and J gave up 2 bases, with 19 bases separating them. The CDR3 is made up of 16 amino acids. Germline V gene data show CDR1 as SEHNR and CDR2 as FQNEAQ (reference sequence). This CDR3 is CASSPAMGIRTYEQYF. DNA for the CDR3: TGTGCCAGCAGCCCCGCAATGGGCATTAGAACCTACGAGCAGTACTTC. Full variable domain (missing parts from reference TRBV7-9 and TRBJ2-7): DTGVSQNPRHKITKRGQNVTFRCDPISEHNRLYWYRQTLGQGPEFLTYFQNEAQLEKSRLLSDRFSAERPKGSFSTLEIQRTEQGDSAMYLCASSPAMGIRTYEQYFGPGTRLTVT.

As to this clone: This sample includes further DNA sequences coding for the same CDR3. DNA of the CDR3: TGTGCCAGAAGCTCGCATCACGTCCCAGGGGGCAAGAGATATGGCTACACCTTC. Encoded protein: CARSSHHVPGGKRYGYTF. J is TRBJ1-2 and V is TRBV5-3; 8 nucleotides agree with TRBD1. TRBV5-3 is an open reading frame, and its role is uncertain. With V trimmed by 3 bases and J by 5 bases, 18 bases remained unmatched. The CDR3 loop spans 18 amino acids.

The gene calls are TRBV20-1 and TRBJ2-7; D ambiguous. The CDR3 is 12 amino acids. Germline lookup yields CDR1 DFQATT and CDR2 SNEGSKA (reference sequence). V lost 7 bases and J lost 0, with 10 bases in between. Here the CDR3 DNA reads TGCAGTGGTAGTTTCAGCTCCTACGAGCAGTACTTC. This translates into CSGSFSSYEQYF.

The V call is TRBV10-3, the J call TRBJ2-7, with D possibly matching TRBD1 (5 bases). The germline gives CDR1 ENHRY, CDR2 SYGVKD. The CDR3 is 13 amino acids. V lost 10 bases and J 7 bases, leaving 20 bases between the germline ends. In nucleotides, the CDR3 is TGTGCCACCGCCTCAGACAGCACAGGAGAGCAGTACTTC. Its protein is CATASDSTGEQYF.

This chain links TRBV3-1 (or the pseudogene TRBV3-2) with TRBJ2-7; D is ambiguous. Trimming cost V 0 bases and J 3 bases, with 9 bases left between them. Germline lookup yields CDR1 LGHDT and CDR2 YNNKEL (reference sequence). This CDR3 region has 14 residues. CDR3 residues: CASSQDPLYYEQYF. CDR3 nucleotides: TGTGCCAGCAGCCAAGATCCCCTGTACTACGAGCAGTACTTC.

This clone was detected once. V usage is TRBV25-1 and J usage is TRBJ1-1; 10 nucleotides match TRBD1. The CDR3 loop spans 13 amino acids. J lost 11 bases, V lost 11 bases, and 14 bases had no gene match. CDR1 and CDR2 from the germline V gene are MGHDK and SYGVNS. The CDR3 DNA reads TGTGCCGCCGGCGGACAGGGGGGCAGCATGGCTTTCTTT. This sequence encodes CAAGGQGGSMAFF.

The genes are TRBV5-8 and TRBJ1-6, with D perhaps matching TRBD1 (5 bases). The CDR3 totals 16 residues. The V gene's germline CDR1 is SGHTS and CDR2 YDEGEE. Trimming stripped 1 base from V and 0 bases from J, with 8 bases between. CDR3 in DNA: TGTGCCAGCAGCTTGTACAGGAGCTCCTATAATTCACCCCTCCACTTT. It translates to CASSLYRSSYNSPLHF. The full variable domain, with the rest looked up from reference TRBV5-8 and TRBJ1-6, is EAGVTQSPTHLIKTRGQQATLRCSPISGHTSVYWYQQALGLGLQFLLWYDEGEERNRGNFPPRFSGRQFPNYSSELNVNALELEDSALYLCASSLYRSSYNSPLHFGNGTRLTVT.

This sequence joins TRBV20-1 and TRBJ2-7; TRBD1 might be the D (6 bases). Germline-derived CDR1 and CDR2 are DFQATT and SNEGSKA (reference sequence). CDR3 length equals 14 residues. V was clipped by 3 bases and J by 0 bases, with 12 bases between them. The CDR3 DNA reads TGCAGTGCTAGTTCCTTGGACAGCTCCTACGAGCAGTACTTC. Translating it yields CSASSLDSSYEQYF.

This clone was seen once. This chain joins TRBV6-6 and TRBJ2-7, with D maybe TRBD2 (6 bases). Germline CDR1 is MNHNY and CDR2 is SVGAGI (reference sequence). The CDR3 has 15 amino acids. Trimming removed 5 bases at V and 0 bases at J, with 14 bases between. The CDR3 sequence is CASSLERVSSYEQYF. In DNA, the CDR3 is TGTGCCAGCAGTCTCGAGCGGGTTTCCTCCTACGAGCAGTACTTC.

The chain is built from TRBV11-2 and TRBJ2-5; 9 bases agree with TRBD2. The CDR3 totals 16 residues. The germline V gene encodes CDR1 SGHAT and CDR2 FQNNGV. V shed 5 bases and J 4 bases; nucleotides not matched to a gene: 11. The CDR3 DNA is TGTGCCAGCAGCCGCAACGGGGGACTAGCAAGAGAGACCCAGTACTTC. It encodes CASSRNGGLARETQYF.

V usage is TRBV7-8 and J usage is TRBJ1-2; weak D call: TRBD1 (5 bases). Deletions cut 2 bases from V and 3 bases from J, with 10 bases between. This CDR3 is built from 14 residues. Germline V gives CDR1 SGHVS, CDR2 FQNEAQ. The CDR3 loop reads CASSLQGVDYGYTF. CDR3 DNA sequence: TGTGCCAGCAGCTTACAGGGCGTTGACTATGGCTACACCTTC. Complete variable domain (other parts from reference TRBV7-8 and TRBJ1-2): GAGVSQSPRYKVAKRGQDVALRCDPISGHVSLFWYQQALGQGPEFLTYFQNEAQLDKSGLPSDRFFAERPEGSVSTLKIQRTQQEDSAVYLCASSLQGVDYGYTFGSGTRLTVV.

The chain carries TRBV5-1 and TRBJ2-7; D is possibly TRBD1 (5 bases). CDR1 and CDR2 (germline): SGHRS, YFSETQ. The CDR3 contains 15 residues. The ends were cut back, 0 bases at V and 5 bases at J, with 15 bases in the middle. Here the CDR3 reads CASSLAGRELNEQYF. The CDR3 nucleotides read TGCGCCAGCAGCTTGGCCGGCAGGGAACTCAACGAGCAGTACTTC.

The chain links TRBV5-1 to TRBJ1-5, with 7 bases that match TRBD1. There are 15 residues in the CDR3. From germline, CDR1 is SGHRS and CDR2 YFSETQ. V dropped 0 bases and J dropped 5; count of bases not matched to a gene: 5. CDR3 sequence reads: CASSLGHRGYQPQHF. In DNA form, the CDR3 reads TGCGCCAGCAGCTTGGGCCACAGGGGATATCAGCCCCAGCATTTT. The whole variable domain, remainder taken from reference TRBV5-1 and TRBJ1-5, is KAGVTQTPRYLIKTRGQQVTLSCSPISGHRSVSWYQQTPGQGLQFLFEYFSETQRNKGNFPGRFSGRQFSNSRSEMNVSTLELGDSALYLCASSLGHRGYQPQHFGDGTRLSIL.

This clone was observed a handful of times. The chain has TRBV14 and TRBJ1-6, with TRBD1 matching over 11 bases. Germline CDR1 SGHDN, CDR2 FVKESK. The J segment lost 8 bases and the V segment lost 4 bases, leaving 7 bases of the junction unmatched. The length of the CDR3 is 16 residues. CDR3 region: CASSRLRDRGDSPLHF. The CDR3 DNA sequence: TGTGCCAGCAGCCGCCTAAGGGACAGGGGGGATTCACCCCTCCACTTT. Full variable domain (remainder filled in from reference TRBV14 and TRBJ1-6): EAGVTQFPSHSVIEKGQTVTLRCDPISGHDNLYWYRRVMGKEIKFLLHFVKESKQDESGMPNNRFLAERTGGTYSTLKVQPAELEDSGVYFCASSRLRDRGDSPLHFGNGTRLTVT.

This CDR3 reads CASSPLAGGAGELFF. The CDR3, as DNA: TGTGCCAGCAGTCCACTAGCGGGAGGAGCCGGGGAGCTGTTTTTT. The chain recombines TRBV27 with TRBJ2-2, with 12 nucleotides matching TRBD2. The germline V gene has CDR1 MNHEY and CDR2 SMNVEV (reference sequence). The CDR3 is 15 residues long. The V gene end was trimmed by 5 bases and the J gene end by 6 bases; junction bases not matched to a gene: 4.